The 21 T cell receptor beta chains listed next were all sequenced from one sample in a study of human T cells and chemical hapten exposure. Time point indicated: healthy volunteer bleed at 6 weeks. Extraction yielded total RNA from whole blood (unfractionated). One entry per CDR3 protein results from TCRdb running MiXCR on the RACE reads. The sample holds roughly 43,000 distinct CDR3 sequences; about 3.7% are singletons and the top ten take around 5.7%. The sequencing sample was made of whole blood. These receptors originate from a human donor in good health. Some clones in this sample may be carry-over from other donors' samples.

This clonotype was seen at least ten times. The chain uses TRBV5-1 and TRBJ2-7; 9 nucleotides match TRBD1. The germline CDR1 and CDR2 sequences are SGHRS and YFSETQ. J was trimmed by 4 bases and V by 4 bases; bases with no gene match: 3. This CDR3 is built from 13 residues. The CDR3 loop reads CASSRDRGYEQYF. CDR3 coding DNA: TGCGCCAGCAGCCGAGACAGGGGGTACGAGCAGTACTTC.

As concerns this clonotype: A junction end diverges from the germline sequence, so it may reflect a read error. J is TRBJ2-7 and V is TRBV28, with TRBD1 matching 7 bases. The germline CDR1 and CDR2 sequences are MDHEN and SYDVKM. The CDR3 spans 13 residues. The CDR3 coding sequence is TGTGCCAGCAGTCTATGGGGACAGTACGAGCAGTACTTC. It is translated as CASSLWGQYEQYF.

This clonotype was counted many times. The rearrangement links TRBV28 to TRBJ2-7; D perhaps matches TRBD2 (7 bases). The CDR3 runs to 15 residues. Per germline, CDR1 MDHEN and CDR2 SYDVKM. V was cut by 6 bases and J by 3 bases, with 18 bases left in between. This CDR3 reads CASSKGGGAVYEQYF. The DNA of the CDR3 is TGTGCCAGCAGCAAAGGGGGGGGCGCCGTCTACGAGCAGTACTTC.

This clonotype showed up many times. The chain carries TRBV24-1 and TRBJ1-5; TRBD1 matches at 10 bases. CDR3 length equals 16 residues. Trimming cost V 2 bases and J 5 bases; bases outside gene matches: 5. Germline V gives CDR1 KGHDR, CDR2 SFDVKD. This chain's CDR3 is CATSDSGTGDYQPQHF. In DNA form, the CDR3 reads TGTGCCACCAGTGATTCCGGGACAGGGGATTATCAGCCCCAGCATTTT.

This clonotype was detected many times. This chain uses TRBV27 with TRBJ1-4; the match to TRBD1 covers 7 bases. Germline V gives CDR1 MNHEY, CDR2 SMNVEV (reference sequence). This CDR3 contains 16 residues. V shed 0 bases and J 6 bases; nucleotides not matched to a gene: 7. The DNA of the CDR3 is TGTGCCAGCAGTTTATCCGTGGCAGGGGGATATGAAAAACTGTTTTTT. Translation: CASSLSVAGGYEKLFF.

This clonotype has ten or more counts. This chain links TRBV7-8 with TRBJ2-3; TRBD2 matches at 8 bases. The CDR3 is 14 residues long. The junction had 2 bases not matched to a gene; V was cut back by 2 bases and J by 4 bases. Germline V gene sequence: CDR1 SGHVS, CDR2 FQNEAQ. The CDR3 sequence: CASSLYGGADTQYF. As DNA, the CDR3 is TGTGCCAGCAGCTTATACGGGGGGGCAGATACGCAGTATTTT.

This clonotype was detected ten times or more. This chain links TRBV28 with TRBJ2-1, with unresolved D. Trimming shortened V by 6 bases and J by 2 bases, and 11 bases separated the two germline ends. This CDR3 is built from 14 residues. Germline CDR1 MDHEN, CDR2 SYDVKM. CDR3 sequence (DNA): TGTGCCAGCAGAGCTTTACCCACCTACAATGAGCAGTTCTTC. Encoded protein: CASRALPTYNEQFF.

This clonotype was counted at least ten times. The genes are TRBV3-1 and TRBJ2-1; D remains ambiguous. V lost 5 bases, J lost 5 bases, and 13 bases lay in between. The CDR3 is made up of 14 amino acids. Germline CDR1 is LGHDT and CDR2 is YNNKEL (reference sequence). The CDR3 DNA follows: TGTGCCAGCAGCGAACGCTTTAGGAACAATGAGCAGTTCTTC. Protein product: CASSERFRNNEQFF.

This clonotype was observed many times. In DNA, the CDR3 is TGTGCCAGCACCCGGGGGACAGGGGCTAGTAACACTGAAGCTTTCTTT. It encodes CASTRGTGASNTEAFF. The J gene is TRBJ1-1, the V gene TRBV12-3 or TRBV12-4, with TRBD1 matching 10 bases. Trimming at V came to 7 bases and at J to 2 bases, leaving 10 bases not matched to a gene. This CDR3 is built from 16 residues.

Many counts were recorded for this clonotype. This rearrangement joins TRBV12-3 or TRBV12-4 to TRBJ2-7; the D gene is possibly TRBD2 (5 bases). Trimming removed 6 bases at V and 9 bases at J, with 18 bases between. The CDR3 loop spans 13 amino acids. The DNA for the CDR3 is TGTGCCAGCAGCCGGGGTATCTACGATGGGCAGTACTTC. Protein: CASSRGIYDGQYF.

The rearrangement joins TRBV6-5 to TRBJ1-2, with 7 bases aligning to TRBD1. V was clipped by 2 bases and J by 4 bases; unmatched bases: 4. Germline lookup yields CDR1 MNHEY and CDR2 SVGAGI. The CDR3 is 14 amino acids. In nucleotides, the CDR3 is TGTGCCAGCAGTTACGGGGACAGCTCCTATGGCTACACCTTC. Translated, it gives CASSYGDSSYGYTF.

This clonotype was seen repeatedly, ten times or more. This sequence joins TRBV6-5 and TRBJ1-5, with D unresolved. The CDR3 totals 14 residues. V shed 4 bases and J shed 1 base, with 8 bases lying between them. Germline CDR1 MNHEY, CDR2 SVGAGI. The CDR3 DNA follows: TGTGCCAGCAGTTCTAGCTTGAGCAATCAGCCCCAGCATTTT. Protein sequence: CASSSSLSNQPQHF.

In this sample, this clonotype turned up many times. The CDR3 nucleotides are TGTGCCAGCAGCCAAGATTTGGAGGCTTCCGAGACCCAGTACTTC. As protein: CASSQDLEASETQYF. The genes are TRBV14 and TRBJ2-5, with D tentatively TRBD2 (5 bases). Trimming took 0 bases from V and 5 from J, leaving 13 bases between them. Per the germline V gene, CDR1 is SGHDN and CDR2 is FVKESK. CDR3 length: 15 amino acids.

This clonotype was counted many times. CDR3 DNA: TGTGCCAGCAGCTGGGGCCATTTCTCCTACAATGAGCAGTTCTTC. Its protein is CASSWGHFSYNEQFF. The rearrangement links TRBV5-6 to TRBJ2-1; D is perhaps TRBD1 (5 bases). Germline-derived CDR1 and CDR2 are SGHDT and YYEEEE. V shed 3 bases and J shed 0 bases, with 10 bases lying between them. The CDR3 is 15 amino acids.

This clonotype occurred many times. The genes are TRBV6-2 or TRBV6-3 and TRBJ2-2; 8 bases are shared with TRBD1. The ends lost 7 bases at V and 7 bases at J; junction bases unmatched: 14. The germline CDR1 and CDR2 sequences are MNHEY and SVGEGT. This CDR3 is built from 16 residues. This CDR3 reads CASTTFIRDRRGELFF. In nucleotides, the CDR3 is TGTGCCAGCACTACTTTTATCCGGGACAGGCGCGGGGAGCTGTTTTTT.

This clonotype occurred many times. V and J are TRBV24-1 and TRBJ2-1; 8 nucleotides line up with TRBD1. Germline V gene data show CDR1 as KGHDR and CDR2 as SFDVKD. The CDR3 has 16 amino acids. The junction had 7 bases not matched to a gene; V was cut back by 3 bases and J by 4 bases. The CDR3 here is CATSDPGTGLYNEQFF. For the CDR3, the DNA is TGTGCCACCAGTGATCCCGGGACAGGCTTATACAATGAGCAGTTCTTC.

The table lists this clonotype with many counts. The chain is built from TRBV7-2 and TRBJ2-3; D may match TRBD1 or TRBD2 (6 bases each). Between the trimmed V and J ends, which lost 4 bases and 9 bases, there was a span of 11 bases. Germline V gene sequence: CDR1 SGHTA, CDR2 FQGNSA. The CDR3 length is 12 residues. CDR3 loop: CASSSQGRTQYF. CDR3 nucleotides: TGTGCCAGCAGCTCCCAGGGGAGGACGCAGTATTTT.

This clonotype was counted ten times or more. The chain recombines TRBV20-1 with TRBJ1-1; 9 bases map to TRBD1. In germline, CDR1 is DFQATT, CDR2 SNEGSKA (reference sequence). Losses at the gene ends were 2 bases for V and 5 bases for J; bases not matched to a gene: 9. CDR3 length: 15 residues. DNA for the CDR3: TGCAGTGCTAGACCACCTGGGACAGGGAAGACTGAAGCTTTCTTT. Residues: CSARPPGTGKTEAFF.

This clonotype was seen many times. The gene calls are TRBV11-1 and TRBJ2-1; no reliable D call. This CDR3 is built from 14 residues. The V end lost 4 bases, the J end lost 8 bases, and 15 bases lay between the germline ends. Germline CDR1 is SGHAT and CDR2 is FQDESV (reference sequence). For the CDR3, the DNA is TGTGCCAGCAGCTCCCCGGTTTGGTCGGATGAGCAGTTCTTC. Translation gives CASSSPVWSDEQFF.

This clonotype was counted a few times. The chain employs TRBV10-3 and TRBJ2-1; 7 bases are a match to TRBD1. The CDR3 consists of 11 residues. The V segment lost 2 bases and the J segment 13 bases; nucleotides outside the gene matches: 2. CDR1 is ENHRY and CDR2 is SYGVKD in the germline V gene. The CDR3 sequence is CAISEDRVQFF. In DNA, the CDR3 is TGTGCCATCAGTGAGGACAGGGTTCAGTTCTTC.

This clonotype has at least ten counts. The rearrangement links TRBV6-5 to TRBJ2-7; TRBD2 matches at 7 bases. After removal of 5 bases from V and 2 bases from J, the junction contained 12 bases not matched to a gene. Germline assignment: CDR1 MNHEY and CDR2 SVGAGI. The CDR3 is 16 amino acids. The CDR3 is CASSVNGQRDTYEQYF. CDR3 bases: TGTGCCAGCAGTGTCAATGGTCAGCGGGATACCTACGAGCAGTACTTC.